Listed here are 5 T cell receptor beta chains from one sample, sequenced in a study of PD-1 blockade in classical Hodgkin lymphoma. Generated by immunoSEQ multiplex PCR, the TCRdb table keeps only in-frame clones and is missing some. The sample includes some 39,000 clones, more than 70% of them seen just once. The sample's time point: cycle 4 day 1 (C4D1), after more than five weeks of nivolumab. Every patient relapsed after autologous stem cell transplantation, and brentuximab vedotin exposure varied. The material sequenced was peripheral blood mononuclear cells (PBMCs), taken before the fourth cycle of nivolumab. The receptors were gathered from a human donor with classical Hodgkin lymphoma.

The CDR3 coding sequence is TGTGCCACCGGATCAACCGCGAGACATAAACTGTTTTTT. This encodes CATGSTARHKLFF. This chain connects TRBV2 to TRBJ1-4; D call uncertain. CDR1 SNHLY and CDR2 FYNNEI come from the germline V gene. The V end lost 10 bases, the J end lost 11 bases, and 20 bases lay between the germline ends. The CDR3 is 13 amino acids.

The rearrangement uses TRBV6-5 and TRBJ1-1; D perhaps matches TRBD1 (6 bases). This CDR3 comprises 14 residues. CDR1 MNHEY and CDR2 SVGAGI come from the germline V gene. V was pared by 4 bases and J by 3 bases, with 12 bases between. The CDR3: CASSSRTVDTEAFF. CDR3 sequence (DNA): TGTGCCAGCAGTTCGAGGACAGTTGACACTGAAGCTTTCTTT.

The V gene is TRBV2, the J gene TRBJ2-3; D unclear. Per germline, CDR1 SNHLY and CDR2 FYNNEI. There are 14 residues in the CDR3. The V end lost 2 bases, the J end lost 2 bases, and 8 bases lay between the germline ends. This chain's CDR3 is CASSESQITDTQYF. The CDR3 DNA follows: TGTGCCAGCAGTGAATCACAGATCACAGATACGCAGTATTTT.

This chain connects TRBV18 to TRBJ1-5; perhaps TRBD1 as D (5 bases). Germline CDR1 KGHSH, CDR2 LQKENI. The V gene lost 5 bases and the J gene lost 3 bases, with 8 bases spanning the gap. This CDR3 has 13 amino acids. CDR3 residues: CASSGGTNQPQHF. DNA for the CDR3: TGTGCCAGCTCAGGGGGGACCAATCAGCCCCAGCATTTT.

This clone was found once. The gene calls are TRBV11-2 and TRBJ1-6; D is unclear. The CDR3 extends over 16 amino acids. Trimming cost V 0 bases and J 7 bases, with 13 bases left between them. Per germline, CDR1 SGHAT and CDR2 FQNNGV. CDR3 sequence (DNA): TGTGCCAGCAGCTTAGATTTCGCCGCGACGAATTCACCCCTCCACTTT. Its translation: CASSLDFAATNSPLHF.